The rows below give T cell receptor beta chains drawn from one sample of a study of blood T cell repertoires in COVID-19. Sequenced by immunoSEQ multiplex PCR; TCRdb stores in-frame clones only, minus some. The sample records about 250,000 clones, 70% to 90% being singletons. Specimen: peripheral blood. The receptors were gathered from a woman in her twenties or thirties with active or convalescent COVID-19. Both conserved end residues are trimmed from each CDR3.

V gene	CDR3 protein
TRBV28	AIKQGGEKLF
TRBV2	ASSDGTSGGDYEQY
TRBV5-5	ASRVRQTNTEAF
TRBV7-9	ASSLAEYQETQY
TRBV5-1	ASREQPGDTQY
TRBV5-6	ASSLNRGLEETQY
TRBV3-1/TRBV3-2	ASSQLRGGPLETQY
TRBV20-1	SANGGGEQF
TRBV9	ASSVVASTDTQY
TRBV9	ASSDRQGGATNTEAF
TRBV7-8	ASSLAVRTAVNQPQH
TRBV28	ASSLAGSSGNTIY
TRBV10-2	ASSGGTQETQY
TRBV6-1	ASSEWQGNQPQH
TRBV9	ASSVGSSGNTIY
TRBV5-1	ASSLRGTNLETQY
TRBV11-2	ASSVSGGPTDTQY
TRBV18	ASSPGQRAEAF
TRBV30	AWSRDSISGPQH
TRBV7-2	ASSLALTSYEQF
TRBV7-9	ASSPERRSEAF
TRBV4-3	ASSQTKISGVNYGYT
TRBV7-8	ASSLDREGDNEQF
TRBV5-1	ASSLRGDTQY
TRBV6-4	ASSPGTGGGETQY
TRBV2	ATSHRAGNEKLF
TRBV18	ASSPTRTGEGYT
TRBV7-8	ASSLGLATYEQY
TRBV6-2/TRBV6-3	ASSRPGTGTRGETQY